This section outlines one TCR beta chain sequence together with its context. The data are from a study of cytomegalovirus exposure and HLA in healthy donors. A multiplex PCR was run with 60 Vbeta primers and 13 Jbeta primers. Generated by immunoSEQ multiplex PCR, the TCRdb table keeps only in-frame clones and is missing some. Of roughly 100,000 clones listed, around 74% were seen once; the top ten hold 8.6%. Germline V gene sequence: CDR1 SGHNT, CDR2 YYREEE (reference sequence). CDR3 length equals 16 residues. After removal of 4 bases from V and 2 bases from J, the junction contained 6 bases not matched to a gene.

This sequence was found in a woman aged 40 to 55 in good health and CMV-seropositive. The chain links TRBV5-4 to TRBJ2-5, with 12 bases lining up with TRBD2. Sequencing input: PBMCs. The CDR3 reads CASSPRLAGAQETQYF. The CDR3 nucleotides are TGTGCCAGCAGCCCTAGACTAGCGGGGGCTCAAGAGACCCAGTACTTC.